Below, 12 T cell receptor beta chains from the same sample are listed, as sequenced in a study of T cell repertoires in cytomegalovirus infection. TCRdb re-called the reads with MiXCR, one entry per CDR3 protein. Here the sample spans nearly 650,000 distinct CDR3 sequences, 24% being singletons. Material for sequencing was CD8+ T cells from PBMCs. The receptors shown here come from a human donor in good health (CMV status not recorded). Some clones in this sample may be carry-over from other donors' samples.

This chain links TRBV20-1 with TRBJ2-5, with a possible D match to TRBD2 (5 bases). The CDR3 consists of 18 residues. V was shortened by 1 base and J by 2 bases, with 23 bases between the two germline ends. Germline values: CDR1 DFQATT, CDR2 SNEGSKA (reference sequence). The CDR3 coding sequence is TGCAGTGCTAGAGCTAGCCTGCTTTCTACACCACCTCAAGAGACCCAGTACTTC. This encodes CSARASLLSTPPQETQYF.

This clonotype was seen many times. The chain recombines TRBV7-9 with TRBJ2-1, with D unresolved. The V end lost 4 bases, the J end lost 2 bases, and 12 bases lay between the germline ends. Germline V gene sequence: CDR1 SEHNR, CDR2 FQNEAQ (reference sequence). The CDR3 has 15 amino acids. The CDR3 region is CASSSVAGPYNEQFF. In DNA, the CDR3 is TGTGCCAGCAGCTCCGTGGCCGGGCCCTACAATGAGCAGTTCTTC.

In this sample, this clonotype turned up a few times. CDR3 sequence: CASIGGRAGGYTF. The CDR3 DNA follows: TGTGCCAGTATCGGCGGCCGGGCTGGTGGCTACACCTTC. The J gene is TRBJ1-2, the V gene TRBV19; no definite D call. Trimming took 7 bases from V and 7 from J, leaving 16 bases between them. This CDR3 is 13 amino acids long. Germline values: CDR1 LNHDA, CDR2 SQIVND (reference sequence).

The table lists this clonotype with a few counts. For the CDR3, the DNA is TGCAGCGTTCGTAGCGGATTTAGACAGGGCTCTGGAAACACCATATATTTT. Translation: CSVRSGFRQGSGNTIYF. This rearrangement joins TRBV29-1 to TRBJ1-3, with TRBD1 matching over 7 bases. Germline trimming cut 5 bases from V and 0 bases from J; bases unmatched to any gene: 13. Per the germline V gene, CDR1 is SQVTM and CDR2 is ANQGSEA. The length of the CDR3 is 17 residues.

This chain's CDR3 is CASRGYYELQETQYF. CDR3 DNA sequence: TGTGCCAGCAGGGGTTACTATGAACTACAAGAGACCCAGTACTTC. The chain couples TRBV28 to TRBJ2-5; D not certain. Looked up from germline, CDR1 is MDHEN and CDR2 is SYDVKM. The CDR3 loop spans 15 amino acids. Trimming removed 6 bases at V and 2 bases at J, with 16 bases between.

This chain connects TRBV5-6 to TRBJ2-5; tentative D call: TRBD2 (6 bases). Germline loops: CDR1 SGHDT, CDR2 YYEEEE. The CDR3 consists of 17 residues. The V end was cut by 3 bases, the J end by 0 bases, with 18 bases between. For the CDR3, the DNA is TGTGCCAGCAGCTCCCGGTTCGGCGGGAACCACCAAGAGACCCAGTACTTC. This codes for CASSSRFGGNHQETQYF.

A word on this clonotype: A much bigger clone sits one base away, suggesting this may be a read error. The genes are TRBV7-6 and TRBJ2-7, with TRBD1 matching over 7 bases. Germline-derived CDR1 and CDR2 are SGHVS and FNYEAQ. Trimming cost V 6 bases and J 3 bases; bases outside gene matches: 8. The CDR3 sequence is 14 residues long. The CDR3 spells CASSLDGTDYEQYF. CDR3 bases: TGTGCCAGCAGTCTGGACGGGACAGACTACGAGCAGTACTTC.

V usage is TRBV15 and J usage is TRBJ2-7; D possibly corresponds to TRBD1 (6 bases). The CDR3 has 15 amino acids. Germline CDR1 and CDR2: LNHNV and YYDKDF (reference sequence). V was clipped by 3 bases and J by 2 bases, with 14 bases between them. The CDR3 DNA sequence: TGTGCCACCAGCAGTATCACAGGGAGAGCCTACGAGCAGTACTTC. It specifies CATSSITGRAYEQYF.

Only a few counts were recorded for this clonotype. Being one base from a much bigger clone, this may be a read error. The chain recombines TRBV28 with TRBJ1-1, with 7 bases aligning to TRBD1. Germline values: CDR1 MDHEN, CDR2 SYDVKM. V trimming: 6 bases; J trimming: 0 bases; junction bases outside the gene matches: 4. The CDR3 consists of 14 residues. The CDR3 region is CASRWTGMNTEAFF. CDR3 in DNA: TGTGCCAGCAGATGGACAGGTATGAACACTGAAGCTTTCTTT.

This clonotype was seen a few times. The chain uses TRBV9 and TRBJ2-2; D is unresolved. V was pared by 0 bases and J by 4 bases, with 10 bases between. Per germline, CDR1 SGDLS and CDR2 YYNGEE. The CDR3 contains 15 residues. Written as DNA, the CDR3 is TGTGCCAGCAGCGTAGCTACTACAACCACCGGGGAGCTGTTTTTT. Its protein product is CASSVATTTTGELFF.

This rearrangement joins TRBV11-3 to TRBJ2-3, with D perhaps matching TRBD1 (8 bases). The CDR3 extends over 16 amino acids. CDR1 is SGHNT and CDR2 is YENEEA in the germline V gene. Trimming removed 5 bases at V and 2 bases at J, with 17 bases between. The CDR3 DNA sequence: TGTGCCAGCAGCGCACAGGGGGGGGAATTCACAGATACGCAGTATTTT. It codes for CASSAQGGEFTDTQYF. The full variable domain, in which reference TRBV11-3 and TRBJ2-3 provide the parts outside the CDR3, is EAGVVQSPRYKIIEKKQPVAFWCNPISGHNTLYWYLQNLGQGPELLIRYENEEAVDDSQLPKDRFSAERLKGVDSTLKIQPAELGDSAVYLCASSAQGGEFTDTQYFGPGTRLTVL.

This clonotype has more than one count but fewer than ten. The genes are TRBV28 and TRBJ2-5, with a tentative D call TRBD1 (6 bases). Trimming cost V 6 bases and J 0 bases, with 8 bases left between them. Germline V gene sequence: CDR1 MDHEN, CDR2 SYDVKM. This CDR3 contains 13 residues. The CDR3 nucleotides read TGTGCCAGCAGGCAGGGGTACCAAGAGACCCAGTACTTC. Translated, it gives CASRQGYQETQYF.